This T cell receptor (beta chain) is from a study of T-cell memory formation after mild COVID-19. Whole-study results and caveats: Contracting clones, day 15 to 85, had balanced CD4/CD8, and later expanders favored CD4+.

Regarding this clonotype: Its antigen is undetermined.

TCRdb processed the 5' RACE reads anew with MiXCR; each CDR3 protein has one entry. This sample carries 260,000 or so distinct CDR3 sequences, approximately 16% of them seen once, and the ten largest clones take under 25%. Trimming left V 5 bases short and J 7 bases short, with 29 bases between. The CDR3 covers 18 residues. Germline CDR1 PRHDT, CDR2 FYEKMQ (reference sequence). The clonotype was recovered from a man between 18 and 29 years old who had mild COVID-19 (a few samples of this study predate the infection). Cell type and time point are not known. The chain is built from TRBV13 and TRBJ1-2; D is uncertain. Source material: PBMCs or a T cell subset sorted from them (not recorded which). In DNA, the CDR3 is TGTGCCAGCAGCCCCGCAGGAGGGAGCCCGGGCCTGAATGGTGGCTACACCTTC. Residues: CASSPAGGSPGLNGGYTF.